What follows describes a single T cell receptor (beta chain). Per the study methods: Estimation of nucleated cell counts relied on the amplification of reference gene primers. The assay was immunoSEQ multiplex PCR, and TCRdb's table has in-frame clones only and misses some. V and J calls and clone size are as listed in that table; D and trimming were resolved from the DNA. The table has more than 200,000 clones, about 88% seen once. The sample is drawn from a study of blood T cell repertoires in COVID-19. Across the study: Samples came from the United States, Italy and Spain, spanning acute and convalescent COVID-19.

This CDR3 comprises 14 residues. Trimming removed 3 bases at V and 7 bases at J, with 13 bases between. Germline-derived CDR1 and CDR2 are MDHEN and SYDVKM. The receptor was isolated from a man between 70 and 80 years old with acute or convalescent COVID-19. The sample consisted of peripheral blood. The gene calls are TRBV28 and TRBJ2-1, with TRBD2 as a possible D gene (6 bases). The CDR3, as DNA: TGTGCCAGCAGTTTCGAGGGAGGAAGGAATGAGCAGTTCTTC. This codes for CASSFEGGRNEQFF.